The clone carrying this TCR beta chain occurred many times. TCRdb re-called the 5' RACE reads through MiXCR, storing one row per CDR3 protein. The sample gives around 100,000 distinct CDR3 sequences, 17% of which show up once; 6.2% is in the top ten. Looked up from germline, CDR1 is SGHNT and CDR2 is YYREEE (reference sequence). The CDR3 sequence is 13 residues long. Trimming cost V 4 bases and J 4 bases; bases outside gene matches: 3. These data belong to a study of T cells of healthy individuals. This clonotype originated in a human donor in good health. The V call is TRBV5-4, the J call TRBJ1-1; TRBD1 matches 8 bases. The CDR3 nucleotides are TGTGCCAGCAGCAACAGGGGGAGCACTGAAGCTTTCTTT. Residues: CASSNRGSTEAFF.